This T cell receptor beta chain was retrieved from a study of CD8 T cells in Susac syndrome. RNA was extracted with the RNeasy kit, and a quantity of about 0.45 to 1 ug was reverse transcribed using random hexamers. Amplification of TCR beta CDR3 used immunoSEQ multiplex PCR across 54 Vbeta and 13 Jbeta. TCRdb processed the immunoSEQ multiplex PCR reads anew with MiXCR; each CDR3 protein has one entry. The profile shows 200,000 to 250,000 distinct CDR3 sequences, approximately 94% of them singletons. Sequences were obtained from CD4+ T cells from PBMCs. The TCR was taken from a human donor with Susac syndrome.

Here the CDR3 reads CSASWSEDEQFF. The CDR3 DNA is TGCAGCGCCAGCTGGAGCGAGGATGAGCAGTTCTTC. V gene TRBV29-1 combines with J gene TRBJ2-1; D ambiguous. The germline CDR1 and CDR2 sequences are SQVTM and ANQGSEA. Trimming stripped 7 bases from V and 8 bases from J, with 15 bases between. This CDR3 contains 12 residues.